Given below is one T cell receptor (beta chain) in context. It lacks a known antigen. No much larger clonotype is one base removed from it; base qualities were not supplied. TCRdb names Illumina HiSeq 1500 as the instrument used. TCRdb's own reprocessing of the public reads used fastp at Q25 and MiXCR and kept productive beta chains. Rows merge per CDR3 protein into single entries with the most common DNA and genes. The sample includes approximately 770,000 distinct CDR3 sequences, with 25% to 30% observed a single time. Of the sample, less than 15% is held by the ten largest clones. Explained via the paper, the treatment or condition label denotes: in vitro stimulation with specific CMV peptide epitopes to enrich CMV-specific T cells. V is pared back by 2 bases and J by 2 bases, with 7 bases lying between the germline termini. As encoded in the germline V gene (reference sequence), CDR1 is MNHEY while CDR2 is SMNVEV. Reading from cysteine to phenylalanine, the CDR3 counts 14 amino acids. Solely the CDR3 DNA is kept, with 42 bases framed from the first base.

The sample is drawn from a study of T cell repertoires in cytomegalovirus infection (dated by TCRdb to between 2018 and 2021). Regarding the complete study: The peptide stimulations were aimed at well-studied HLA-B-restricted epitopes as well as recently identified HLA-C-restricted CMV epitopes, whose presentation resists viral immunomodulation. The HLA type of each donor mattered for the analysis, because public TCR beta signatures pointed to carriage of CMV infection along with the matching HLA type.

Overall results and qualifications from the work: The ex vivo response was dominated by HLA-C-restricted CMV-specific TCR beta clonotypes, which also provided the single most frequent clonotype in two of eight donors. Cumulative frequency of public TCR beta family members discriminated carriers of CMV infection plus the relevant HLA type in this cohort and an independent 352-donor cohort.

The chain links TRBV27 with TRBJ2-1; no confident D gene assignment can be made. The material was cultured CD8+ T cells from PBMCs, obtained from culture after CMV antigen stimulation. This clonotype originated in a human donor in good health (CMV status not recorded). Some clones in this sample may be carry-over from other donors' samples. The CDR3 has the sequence CASSLGVTYNEQFF. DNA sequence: TGTGCCAGCAGTTTAGGGGTCACCTACAATGAGCAGTTCTTC.